This TCR beta chain was recorded in a study of blood T cell repertoires in COVID-19. Study-wide context: In each case, the material was cDNA or gDNA derived from T cells, B-cell-depleted T cells, or PBMCs.

TCRdb keeps only in-frame clones here, not all; method: immunoSEQ multiplex PCR. The sample consists of 250,000 to 300,000 clones, around 82% of them appearing once. The CDR3 is made up of 13 amino acids. Trimming shortened V by 1 base and J by 2 bases, and 4 bases separated the two germline ends. Germline values: CDR1 ENHRY, CDR2 SYGVKD. This chain connects TRBV10-3 to TRBJ2-3; no clear D gene. Sequenced material: peripheral blood. The sequence derives from a woman aged 18-35 years with acute or convalescent COVID-19. The CDR3: CAISEWATDTQYF. The CDR3 DNA reads TGTGCCATCAGTGAGTGGGCCACAGATACGCAGTATTTT.